Sequencing of this T cell receptor (beta chain) was carried out in a study of T cells after yellow fever vaccination. Study-wide points: Primary-vaccination clones mostly resurfaced post-booster (roughly 97% CD4, around 88% CD8).

One entry per CDR3 protein, called by TCRdb with MiXCR from the 5' RACE reads. The table records 450,000 to 600,000 distinct CDR3 sequences, about 14% of them present only once. In its sample, this clonotype was seen a few times. Its antigen is unidentified. Germline assignment: CDR1 MNHEY and CDR2 SMNVEV (reference sequence). Trimming at V came to 2 bases and at J to 6 bases, leaving 6 bases not matched to a gene. CDR3 length: 15 residues. The starting material was PBMCs, obtained on the day of the yellow fever booster vaccination. V is TRBV27 and J is TRBJ2-1, with 8 bases lining up with TRBD1. The receptor was derived from a man in his thirties or forties who received the YFV17D yellow fever vaccine. The CDR3 nucleotides are TGTGCCAGCAGTTTAAGGGGGACAGGTGGCAATGAGCAGTTCTTC. This sequence encodes CASSLRGTGGNEQFF.